Listed below are T cell receptor beta chains from one sample, sequenced in a study of cytomegalovirus exposure and HLA in healthy donors. Measured with immunoSEQ multiplex PCR; TCRdb has only the in-frame clones, and not every one. Among around 200,000 clones listed, about 80% were seen once. The sample taken for sequencing was PBMCs. The source of these receptors is a young woman in good health and CMV-seropositive. Both conserved end residues are part of each CDR3.

v_gene	j_gene	CDR3aa
TRBV2	TRBJ2-3	CASSEADRVTDTQYF
TRBV6-5	TRBJ2-2	CASSPSGGATGELFF
TRBV13	TRBJ1-5	CASSYRRDTYSNQPQHF
TRBV7-9	TRBJ1-2	CASRPQEANYGYTF
TRBV23-1	TRBJ1-6	CASSHPEAPLHF
TRBV15	TRBJ1-2	CATSAAGEYYGYTF
TRBV27	TRBJ2-7	CASSYGAGPYEQYF
TRBV7-2	TRBJ1-3	CASSLDPAGGNTIYF
TRBV18	TRBJ2-2	CASSFLNTGELFF
TRBV10-3	TRBJ1-1	CAIRGQTNTEAFF